The clone carrying this T cell receptor (beta chain) was seen only a few times. The antigen is unknown. The junction departs from germline at one end; a sequencing error may be responsible. The sample is drawn from a study of T cell responses to AZD1222 COVID-19 vaccine. Study as a whole: Whether given at about 4 or about 12 weeks, second doses were pooled. Overall study results and limits: Two AZD1222 administrations were followed by greater Spike-specific TCR breadth and depth. Just five or six AZD1222 recipients were seropositive at baseline.

Sequencing was performed with immunoSEQ multiplex PCR; in TCRdb, only in-frame clones are kept and a portion is missing. The sample holds 150,000 to 200,000 clones; 85% to 95% are singletons and the top ten take around 0.96%. The TCR originated in an adult in good health. The material sequenced was peripheral blood, taken on day 0 of AZD1222 vaccination.

The DNA for the CDR3 is TGTGCCAGCAGTGACTCGGGGACAGGGAACACTGAAGCTTTCTTT. Translation: CASSDSGTGNTEAFF. V is TRBV6-2 or TRBV6-3 and J is TRBJ1-1, with 8 bases lining up with TRBD1. CDR1 MNHEY and CDR2 SVGEGT come from the germline V gene. CDR3 length: 15 residues.